This record looks at one T cell receptor (beta chain) sequence and its context. The antigen is not known. With 1 base clipped from V and 4 bases from J, the junction kept 7 bases outside the gene matches. The CDR3 has 16 amino acids. Per the germline V gene, CDR1 is LGHNA and CDR2 is YNFKEQ. Expressed TCRB transcripts got sequenced, as all isolated RNA was reverse transcribed. Sequencing used immunoSEQ multiplex PCR; TCRdb keeps in-frame clones, though not all of them. The sample lists about 40,000 clones; around 50% were seen once. This sample was taken from a study of beta chain features in type 1 diabetes. The wider study: Sorted cell examination encompassed about 110 million cells across all samples. General study results and limits: All four CD4+ subsets from Type 1 diabetes patients carried moderately but significantly shorter TCRB CDR3s. It was among patients, rather than healthy donors, that naive, central memory and Treg TCRB repertoires appeared more similar. Reduced insertions and increased deletions marked VDJ junctions in type 1 diabetes patients.

This clonotype originated in a woman aged 25 to 39 in good health. This sequence joins TRBV4-2 and TRBJ2-1; TRBD2 matches at 7 bases. Sequencing was performed on stem cell memory CD4+ T cells from blood. The CDR3, as DNA: TGTGCCAGCAGCCAAGCGGCGGGAGCAAGTTACAATGAGCAGTTCTTC. This sequence encodes CASSQAAGASYNEQFF.